The 9 T cell receptor beta chains presented below share a single source sample, sequenced in a study of graft-versus-host responses after intestinal transplantation. Sequencing was performed with immunoSEQ multiplex PCR; in TCRdb, only in-frame clones are kept and a portion is missing. The data contain approximately 37,000 clones, 85% to 95% of them singletons. Sequenced material: PBMCs, taken roughly 780 days after intestinal transplantation. The receptor set was obtained from a human patient who received an intestinal transplant, so some T cells may come from the graft donor.

About this clone: Since no conserved phenylalanine or tryptophan closes the CDR3, a read error is the likely cause. The gene calls are TRBV7-9 and TRBJ2-7; D may be TRBD1 or TRBD2 (5 bases each). Between the trimmed V and J ends, which lost 5 bases and 1 base, there was a span of 12 bases. Germline V gene data show CDR1 as SEHNR and CDR2 as FQNEAQ (reference sequence). This CDR3 contains 14 residues. CDR3 DNA: TGTGCCAGCAGCCAACTAGACAGTTCCTACGAGCAGTACTCC. Translated, it gives CASSQLDSSYEQYS.

V usage is TRBV5-4 and J usage is TRBJ1-6; weak D call: TRBD1 (5 bases). Germline V CDR1 and CDR2: SGHNT, YYREEE (reference sequence). This CDR3 is 15 amino acids long. Trimming left V 0 bases short and J 6 bases short, with 10 bases between. CDR3 sequence reads: CASSLGQPLNSPLHF. In DNA, the CDR3 is TGTGCCAGCAGCTTGGGACAGCCTCTTAATTCACCCCTCCACTTT.

This chain uses TRBV15 with TRBJ2-1; D is perhaps TRBD2 (5 bases). Trimming stripped 5 bases from V and 6 bases from J, with 20 bases between. CDR1 and CDR2 (germline): LNHNV, YYDKDF (reference sequence). The CDR3 consists of 16 residues. CDR3 protein: CATSRRPGGLFNEQFF. The CDR3 coding sequence is TGTGCCACCAGCCGGAGGCCCGGAGGCTTGTTCAATGAGCAGTTCTTC.

This chain joins TRBV6-6 and TRBJ1-5, with D tentatively TRBD1 (5 bases). The CDR3 is 15 amino acids. Per germline, CDR1 MNHNY and CDR2 SVGAGI (reference sequence). V was trimmed by 0 bases and J by 7 bases, leaving 13 bases between them. CDR3: CASSYSIRGGQPQHF. In DNA form, the CDR3 reads TGTGCCAGCAGTTACTCGATTAGGGGAGGGCAGCCCCAGCATTTT.

J is TRBJ2-7 and V is TRBV29-1, with D tentatively TRBD1 or TRBD2 (5 bases each). V shed 4 bases and J shed 6 bases, with 16 bases lying between them. The CDR3 spans 13 residues. Germline V gene lookup returns CDR1 SQVTM and CDR2 ANQGSEA. The CDR3 loop is CSVGGRGPTEQYF. CDR3 DNA sequence: TGCAGCGTTGGGGGACGGGGACCGACCGAGCAGTACTTC.

J is TRBJ2-1 and V is TRBV14, with D perhaps TRBD2 (5 bases). CDR1 and CDR2 (germline): SGHDN, FVKESK. V lost 0 bases and J lost 3, with 18 bases in between. The CDR3 consists of 18 residues. The CDR3 bases are TGTGCCAGCAGCCAAGACCTCGTAGGCTGGACTTACTACAATGAGCAGTTCTTC. It translates to CASSQDLVGWTYYNEQFF.

The gene calls are TRBV9 and TRBJ2-3; TRBD2 agrees at 12 bases. Germline CDR1 reads SGDLS; CDR2 reads YYNGEE. This CDR3 comprises 14 residues. The ends lost 2 bases at V and 6 bases at J; junction bases unmatched: 1. CDR3 sequence reads: CASSVGTSGDTQYF. The CDR3 bases are TGTGCCAGCAGCGTGGGGACTAGCGGGGATACGCAGTATTTT.

The gene calls are TRBV18 and TRBJ1-6; TRBD1 matches at 7 bases. Germline loops: CDR1 KGHSH, CDR2 LQKENI. The junction had 6 bases not matched to a gene; V was cut back by 3 bases and J by 10 bases. This CDR3 comprises 14 residues. In nucleotides, the CDR3 is TGTGCCAGCTCACCGGGGACAGATGGGTCACCCCTCCACTTT. The encoded protein is CASSPGTDGSPLHF.

This rearrangement joins TRBV6-8 to TRBJ2-7, with 13 bases identical to TRBD2. With V trimmed by 8 bases and J by 0 bases, 25 bases remained unmatched. The CDR3 has 22 residues. Germline values: CDR1 MNHGY, CDR2 SAAAGT. CDR3 nucleotide sequence: TGTGCCAGCTTATGCCTCACAGGGACCTACGGACTAGCGGGGGTTTACTCCTACGAGCAGTACTTC. Its protein product is CASLCLTGTYGLAGVYSYEQYF.